This TCR beta chain comes out of a study of T-cell reconstitution after alpha-beta-depleted transplantation in children. A TCRbeta library incorporating unique molecular identifiers was prepared. TCRdb fed the PCR reads into MiXCR, producing one record per CDR3 protein. The repertoire includes about 270,000 distinct CDR3 sequences, about 10% of them detected once, and over 9.5% sits in the top ten. This clonotype came up a few times. Relative to the germline gene, one junction end is altered; a read error may explain this. The CDR3 loop spans 13 amino acids. The TCR originated in a human donor who donated a stem cell graft to a child with SCID. The sample consisted of PBMCs from the stem cell graft donor, taken from the stem cell graft. The V and J genes are TRBV12-3 or TRBV12-4 and TRBJ2-2, with 10 bases identical to TRBD1. The CDR3 nucleotides read TGCGCCACTGGGACAGGGGCCACCGGGGAGCTGTTTTTT. This sequence encodes CATGTGATGELFF.